These 5 T cell receptor beta chains were sequenced from one sample in a study of CD4 T cells in relation to SARS-CoV-2 and coronaviruses. CD4+ T cells from unexposed donors were obtained before the COVID-19 pandemic (2011-2018). TCRdb keeps only in-frame clones here, not all; method: immunoSEQ multiplex PCR. The repertoire holds 60,000 to 85,000 clones, more than 80% seen once, with 0.23% in the top ten. What was sequenced was naive CD4+ T cells from PBMCs. Subset noted: naive CD4+ T cells isolated by negative enrichment. The receptors here all came from a human donor in good health.

The rearrangement joins TRBV11-2 to TRBJ2-7, with 7 bases that match TRBD1. Per germline, CDR1 SGHAT and CDR2 FQNNGV. With V trimmed by 2 bases and J by 6 bases, 13 bases remained unmatched. The CDR3 is 16 amino acids. The CDR3 coding sequence is TGTGCCAGCAGCTTATTATTTCAGGGGGTGGGTGGCGAGCAGTACTTC. Its protein product is CASSLLFQGVGGEQYF.

V usage is TRBV19 and J usage is TRBJ2-7; TRBD2 might be the D (7 bases). From germline, CDR1 is LNHDA and CDR2 SQIVND (reference sequence). CDR3 length: 13 residues. Trimming pared 6 bases from V and 5 bases from J, leaving 14 bases between. CDR3: CASRGWGGDEQYF. DNA of the CDR3: TGTGCCAGTAGGGGATGGGGGGGCGACGAGCAGTACTTC.

The chain combines TRBV6-6 with TRBJ1-1; 7 nucleotides match TRBD1. This CDR3 is built from 16 residues. From germline, CDR1 is MNHNY and CDR2 SVGAGI (reference sequence). J gave up 4 bases and V 0 bases, and 8 bases lay outside the gene matches. The CDR3 DNA reads TGTGCCAGCAGTTACTCGAAATATCAGGGGGGCACTGAAGCTTTCTTT. Translating gives CASSYSKYQGGTEAFF.

The gene calls are TRBV18 and TRBJ1-4, with D unresolved. Looked up from germline, CDR1 is KGHSH and CDR2 is LQKENI. V lost 1 base, J lost 0 bases, and 6 bases lay in between. CDR3 length: 15 amino acids. In DNA, the CDR3 is TGTGCCAGCTCACCACGGGTGGCAACTAATGAAAAACTGTTTTTT. Protein: CASSPRVATNEKLFF.

The chain joins TRBV19 to TRBJ1-1, with 8 bases that match TRBD1. Germline V gene data show CDR1 as LNHDA and CDR2 as SQIVND (reference sequence). CDR3 length: 15 residues. V shed 4 bases and J 0 bases; nucleotides not matched to a gene: 4. This chain's CDR3 is CASSKETGVNTEAFF. CDR3 DNA sequence: TGTGCCAGTAGTAAAGAGACAGGGGTGAACACTGAAGCTTTCTTT.